Following are 21 T cell receptor beta chains from one sample sequenced in a study of CD8+CD57+ T cells in acquired aplastic anemia. Patients picked for sequencing had shown CD8+CD57+ cell expansion detected by flow cytometry. TCR beta VDJ and CDR3 were profiled, and genomic DNA was the template. TCRdb called the reads again in MiXCR, with one record for every CDR3 protein. The table has around 160,000 distinct CDR3 sequences, roughly 48% seen once; the top ten hold roughly 2.8%. Sequenced sample: sorted CD4+, CD8+, or CD8+CD57+ T cells (not recorded which) from PBMCs. The receptors were sampled from a human donor with aplastic anemia.

This clonotype was counted a few times. The chain's CDR3 is CAISETAGQDGYTF. The DNA for the CDR3 is TGTGCCATCAGTGAGACGGCAGGGCAAGATGGCTACACCTTC. The chain has TRBV10-3 and TRBJ1-2, with TRBD1 as a possible D gene (5 bases). From germline, CDR1 is ENHRY and CDR2 SYGVKD. V was pared by 2 bases and J by 6 bases, with 13 bases between. This CDR3 comprises 14 residues.

The table lists this clonotype with many counts. J is TRBJ1-2 and V is TRBV6-2 or TRBV6-3, with D maybe TRBD1 (5 bases). Germline CDR1 and CDR2: MNHEY and SVGEGT. V gave up 5 bases and J gave up 7 bases, with 11 bases separating them. The CDR3 contains 12 residues. CDR3 DNA sequence: TGTGCCAGCAGTGCCAGGGACGGTGGCTACACCTTC. It yields the protein CASSARDGGYTF.

The sample holds many counts of this clonotype. The V gene is TRBV25-1, the J gene TRBJ1-1; tentative D call: TRBD1 (6 bases). There are 15 residues in the CDR3. The germline CDR1 and CDR2 sequences are MGHDK and SYGVNS. V shed 3 bases and J shed 3 bases, with 14 bases lying between them. The CDR3 loop is CASSDWTAADTEAFF. In nucleotides, the CDR3 is TGTGCCAGCAGTGACTGGACAGCCGCGGACACTGAAGCTTTCTTT.

This clonotype was recorded at least ten times. The rearrangement links TRBV19 to TRBJ2-1, with 9 bases identical to TRBD1. CDR1 is LNHDA and CDR2 is SQIVND in the germline V gene (reference sequence). The CDR3 runs 15 residues. With 0 bases clipped from V and 10 bases from J, the junction kept 7 bases outside the gene matches. The CDR3 loop reads CASSIDGTGQGEQFF. Here the CDR3 DNA reads TGTGCCAGTAGTATAGATGGGACAGGGCAGGGAGAGCAGTTCTTC.

This clonotype was seen repeatedly, ten times or more. CDR3 amino acids: CASSQDERQQYF. Here the CDR3 DNA reads TGTGCCAGCAGCCAAGATGAAAGGCAGCAGTACTTC. The rearrangement links TRBV3-1 to TRBJ2-7; D is undetermined. The CDR3 covers 12 residues. Trimming cost V 0 bases and J 8 bases, with 8 bases left between them. Germline assignment: CDR1 LGHDT and CDR2 YNNKEL (reference sequence).

The chain combines TRBV3-1 with TRBJ2-2; D ambiguous. The CDR3 runs 15 residues. Germline loops: CDR1 LGHDT, CDR2 YNNKEL (reference sequence). With 0 bases removed from V and 5 bases from J, the gap between germline ends came to 10 bases. In DNA form, the CDR3 reads TGTGCCAGCAGCCAAGACCCAGTAGGAACCGGGGAGCTGTTTTTT. This gives the protein CASSQDPVGTGELFF.

The chain joins TRBV20-1 to TRBJ2-5; no definite D call. Trimming cost V 5 bases and J 4 bases, with 17 bases left between them. Germline-derived CDR1 and CDR2 are DFQATT and SNEGSKA (reference sequence). This CDR3 has 14 amino acids. In DNA form, the CDR3 reads TGCAGTGCTTCGGGTCTCGACCAAAGAGAGACCCAGTACTTC. Protein product: CSASGLDQRETQYF.

This clonotype was counted between two and nine times. J is TRBJ2-5 and V is TRBV7-3; D is uncertain. The germline V gene encodes CDR1 SGHTA and CDR2 FQGTGA. V gave up 5 bases and J gave up 11 bases, with 6 bases separating them. The CDR3 length is 9 residues. The CDR3 DNA is TGTGCCAGCAGCGCCGGACAGTACTTC. Protein: CASSAGQYF.

This CDR3 reads CATSVLTGDDSSYEQYF. DNA for the CDR3: TGTGCCACCAGTGTCTTAACAGGGGACGATAGCTCCTACGAGCAGTACTTC. The chain is built from TRBV24-1 and TRBJ2-7, with TRBD1 matching 7 bases. The CDR3 runs 17 residues. Trimming removed 5 bases from V and 0 bases from J; junction bases left unmatched: 12. Germline assignment: CDR1 KGHDR and CDR2 SFDVKD.

The rearrangement uses TRBV19 and TRBJ1-5; D unresolved. This CDR3 has 16 amino acids. Germline-derived CDR1 and CDR2 are LNHDA and SQIVND (reference sequence). V was clipped by 5 bases and J by 7 bases, with 21 bases between them. In DNA form, the CDR3 reads TGTGCCAGTAGTCTAAAGGTGTCCCAACCATGGCAGCCCCAGCATTTT. As protein: CASSLKVSQPWQPQHF.

This clonotype was seen at least ten times. The chain is built from TRBV5-6 and TRBJ2-7, with 7 bases aligning to TRBD1. From germline, CDR1 is SGHDT and CDR2 YYEEEE. V was clipped by 3 bases and J by 7 bases; unmatched bases: 13. The CDR3 runs 15 residues. The CDR3 DNA sequence: TGTGCCAGCAGCTCCGACAGGGCCCTCGGTGGGGAGCAGTACTTC. It codes for CASSSDRALGGEQYF.

This clonotype was seen only a few times. This chain links TRBV30 with TRBJ1-1; no reliable D call. V was clipped by 7 bases and J by 0 bases, with 9 bases between them. This CDR3 region has 12 residues. Germline lookup yields CDR1 GTSNPN and CDR2 SVGIG (reference sequence). CDR3 loop: CASRLMNTEAFF. CDR3 in DNA: TGTGCCTCGCGGTTAATGAACACTGAAGCTTTCTTT.

The chain combines TRBV29-1 with TRBJ1-2; D is unclear. The CDR3 spans 19 residues. Germline V gene sequence: CDR1 SQVTM, CDR2 ANQGSEA. CDR3 coding DNA: TGCAGTGTCCCTTTTAGAGTGGCTATATTCTTATGTGCTAACTATGGCTACACCTTC. It codes for CSVPFRVAIFLCANYGYTF.

The chain carries TRBV29-1 and TRBJ2-7, with D unresolved. Per germline, CDR1 SQVTM and CDR2 ANQGSEA. The CDR3 sequence is 12 residues long. V shed 0 bases and J shed 2 bases, with 5 bases lying between them. CDR3 nucleotides: TGCAGCGTTGAAGATCGTGCCTACGAGCAGTACTTC. Translated: CSVEDRAYEQYF.

This clonotype was seen repeatedly, ten times or more. This chain connects TRBV4-2 to TRBJ1-2, with D unclear. The V gene's germline CDR1 is LGHNA and CDR2 YNFKEQ. Trimming removed 0 bases at V and 4 bases at J, with 12 bases between. This CDR3 is 15 amino acids long. CDR3 region: CASSQDPGAGYGYTF. For the CDR3, the DNA is TGTGCCAGCAGCCAAGATCCGGGAGCGGGCTATGGCTACACCTTC.

This clonotype was seen at least ten times. The CDR3 is CASSPGGAENEQYF. In nucleotides, the CDR3 is TGCGCCAGCAGTCCAGGGGGCGCGGAAAACGAGCAGTACTTC. The genes are TRBV5-1 and TRBJ2-7, with 8 bases matching TRBD1. This CDR3 is built from 14 residues. The V gene's germline CDR1 is SGHRS and CDR2 YFSETQ. V dropped 5 bases and J dropped 5; count of bases not matched to a gene: 9.

This clonotype has a count of ten or more. V is TRBV19 and J is TRBJ2-1, with 7 bases lining up with TRBD1. The ends lost 6 bases at V and 6 bases at J; junction bases unmatched: 11. CDR1 and CDR2 (germline): LNHDA, SQIVND (reference sequence). The CDR3 length is 15 residues. The CDR3 DNA sequence: TGTGCCAGTAGAAACCACGGACAGGACATCAATGAGCAGTTCTTC. Translation: CASRNHGQDINEQFF. Full variable domain (outside the CDR3, taken from reference TRBV19 and TRBJ2-1): DGGITQSPKYLFRKEGQNVTLSCEQNLNHDAMYWYRQDPGQGLRLIYYSQIVNDFQKGDIAEGYSVSREKKESFPLTVTSAQKNPTAFYLCASRNHGQDINEQFFGPGTRLTVL.

This rearrangement joins TRBV5-6 to TRBJ2-7; 10 bases agree with TRBD1. Germline CDR1 reads SGHDT; CDR2 reads YYEEEE. J lost 0 bases, V lost 1 base, and 1 base had no gene match. This CDR3 is 15 amino acids long. The CDR3 sequence is CASSLRDRGSYEQYF. The CDR3 DNA is TGTGCCAGCAGCTTGCGGGACAGGGGCTCCTACGAGCAGTACTTC. The variable domain in full, with the rest retrieved from reference TRBV5-6 and TRBJ2-7, is DAGVTQSPTHLIKTRGQQVTLRCSPKSGHDTVSWYQQALGQGPQFIFQYYEEEERQRGNFPDRFSGHQFPNYSSELNVNALLLGDSALYLCASSLRDRGSYEQYFGPGTRLTVT.

For this clonotype: The conserved closing phenylalanine or tryptophan is absent in this CDR3, likely reflecting a read error. No DNA is shown, since the ends of the CDR3 on it are uncertain; the CDR3 is the one TCRdb lists. The chain is built from TRBV20-1 and TRBJ2-1; TRBD1, as called in the table, went unchecked against the DNA. From germline, CDR1 is DFQATT and CDR2 SNEGSKA (reference sequence). The CDR3 sequence runs 12 residues, both termini included. CDR3 sequence: CSAREEGQGVAI.

At least ten counts were recorded for this clonotype. The chain recombines TRBV10-3 with TRBJ2-5; the D is unclear. Deletions cut 4 bases from V and 4 bases from J, with 16 bases between. The CDR3 covers 15 residues. Germline V gives CDR1 ENHRY, CDR2 SYGVKD. The CDR3 DNA reads TGTGCCATCAGTGCGGGCAGCACCTTGAGAGAGACCCAGTACTTC. Protein: CAISAGSTLRETQYF.

The chain combines TRBV18 with TRBJ1-5; TRBD1 agrees at 10 bases. After removal of 1 base from V and 5 bases from J, the junction contained 2 bases not matched to a gene. The germline V gene has CDR1 KGHSH and CDR2 LQKENI. This CDR3 has 15 residues. The CDR3 coding sequence is TGTGCCAGCTCACCACTAGGGACAGGGGATCAGCCCCAGCATTTT. Its protein is CASSPLGTGDQPQHF.